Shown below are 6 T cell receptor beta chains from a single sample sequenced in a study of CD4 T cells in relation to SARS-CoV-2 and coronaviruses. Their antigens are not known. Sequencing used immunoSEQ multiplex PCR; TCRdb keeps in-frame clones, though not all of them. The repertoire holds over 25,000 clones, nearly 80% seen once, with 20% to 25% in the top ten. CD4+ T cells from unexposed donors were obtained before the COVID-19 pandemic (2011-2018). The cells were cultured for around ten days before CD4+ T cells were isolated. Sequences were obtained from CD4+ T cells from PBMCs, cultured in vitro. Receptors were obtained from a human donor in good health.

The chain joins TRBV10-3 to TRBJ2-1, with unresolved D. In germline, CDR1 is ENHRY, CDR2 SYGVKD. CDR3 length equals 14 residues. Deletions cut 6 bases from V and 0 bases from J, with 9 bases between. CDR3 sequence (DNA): TGTGCCATCAGCCGGATTAGCTCCTACAATGAGCAGTTCTTC. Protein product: CAISRISSYNEQFF.

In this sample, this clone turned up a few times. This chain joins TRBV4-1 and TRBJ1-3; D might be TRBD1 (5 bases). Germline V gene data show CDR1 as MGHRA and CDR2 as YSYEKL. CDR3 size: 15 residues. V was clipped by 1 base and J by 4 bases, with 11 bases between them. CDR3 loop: CASSQVGGYGNTIYF. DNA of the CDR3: TGCGCCAGCAGCCAAGTTGGGGGTTACGGAAACACCATATATTTT.

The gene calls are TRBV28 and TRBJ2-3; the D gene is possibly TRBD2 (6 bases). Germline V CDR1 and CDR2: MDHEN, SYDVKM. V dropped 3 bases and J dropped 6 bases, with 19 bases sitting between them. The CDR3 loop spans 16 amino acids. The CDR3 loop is CASSFRDSFYGDTQYF. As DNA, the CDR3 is TGTGCCAGCAGTTTTCGGGACTCTTTTTACGGGGATACGCAGTATTTT.

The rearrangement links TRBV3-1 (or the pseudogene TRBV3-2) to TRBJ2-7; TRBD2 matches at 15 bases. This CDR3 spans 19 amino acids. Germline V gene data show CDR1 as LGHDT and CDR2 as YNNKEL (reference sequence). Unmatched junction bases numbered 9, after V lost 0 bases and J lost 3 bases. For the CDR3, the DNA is TGTGCCAGCAGCCAAGATCTATGGACTAGCGGGAGGGCCTTCTACGAGCAGTACTTC. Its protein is CASSQDLWTSGRAFYEQYF.

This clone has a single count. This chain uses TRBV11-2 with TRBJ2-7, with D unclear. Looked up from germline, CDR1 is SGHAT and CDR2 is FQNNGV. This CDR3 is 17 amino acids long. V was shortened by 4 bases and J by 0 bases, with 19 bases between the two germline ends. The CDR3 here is CASSSISRIGPSYEQYF. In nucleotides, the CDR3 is TGTGCCAGCAGCTCGATCTCAAGAATCGGCCCCTCCTACGAGCAGTACTTC.

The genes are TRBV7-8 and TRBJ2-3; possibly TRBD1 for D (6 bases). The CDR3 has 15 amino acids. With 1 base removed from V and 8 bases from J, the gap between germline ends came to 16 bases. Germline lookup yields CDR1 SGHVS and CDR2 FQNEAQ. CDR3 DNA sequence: TGTGCCAGCAGCTTAGGGGACAAGACCACCAGTACGCAGTATTTT. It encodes CASSLGDKTTSTQYF. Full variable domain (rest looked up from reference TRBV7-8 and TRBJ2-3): GAGVSQSPRYKVAKRGQDVALRCDPISGHVSLFWYQQALGQGPEFLTYFQNEAQLDKSGLPSDRFFAERPEGSVSTLKIQRTQQEDSAVYLCASSLGDKTTSTQYFGPGTRLTVL.